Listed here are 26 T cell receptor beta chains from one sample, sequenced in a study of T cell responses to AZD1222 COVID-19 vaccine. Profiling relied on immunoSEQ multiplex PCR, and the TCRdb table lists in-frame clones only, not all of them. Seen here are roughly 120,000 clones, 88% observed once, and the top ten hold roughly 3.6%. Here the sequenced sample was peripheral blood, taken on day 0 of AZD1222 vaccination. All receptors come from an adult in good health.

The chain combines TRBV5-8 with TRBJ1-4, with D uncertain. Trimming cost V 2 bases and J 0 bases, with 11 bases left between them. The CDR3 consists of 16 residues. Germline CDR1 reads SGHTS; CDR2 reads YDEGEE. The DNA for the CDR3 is TGTGCCAGCAGCTTTGACGGCCCTGCAACTAATGAAAAACTGTTTTTT. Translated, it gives CASSFDGPATNEKLFF.

The CDR3, as DNA: TGCGCCAGCAGCTTGGGTGGAGGGAACTATGGCTACACCTTC. It codes for CASSLGGGNYGYTF. The rearrangement uses TRBV5-1 and TRBJ1-2; D ambiguous. The CDR3 covers 14 residues. Germline V gene data show CDR1 as SGHRS and CDR2 as YFSETQ. V lost 0 bases to trimming and J lost 2 bases, with 8 bases between them.

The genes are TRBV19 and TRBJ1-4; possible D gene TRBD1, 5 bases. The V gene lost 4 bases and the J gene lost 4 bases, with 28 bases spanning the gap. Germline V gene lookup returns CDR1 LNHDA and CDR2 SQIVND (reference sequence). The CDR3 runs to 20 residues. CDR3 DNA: TGTGCCAGTAGTACCCCCCTGGAAAGACTGGGGGGACGTTATAATGAAAAACTGTTTTTT. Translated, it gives CASSTPLERLGGRYNEKLFF.

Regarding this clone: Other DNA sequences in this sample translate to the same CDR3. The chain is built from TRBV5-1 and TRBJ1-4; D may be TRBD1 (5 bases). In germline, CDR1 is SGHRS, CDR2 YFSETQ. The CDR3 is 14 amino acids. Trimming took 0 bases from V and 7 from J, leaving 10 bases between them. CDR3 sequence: CASSLGGVGEKLFF. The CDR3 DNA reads TGCGCCAGCAGCTTGGGAGGGGTCGGTGAAAAACTGTTTTTT.

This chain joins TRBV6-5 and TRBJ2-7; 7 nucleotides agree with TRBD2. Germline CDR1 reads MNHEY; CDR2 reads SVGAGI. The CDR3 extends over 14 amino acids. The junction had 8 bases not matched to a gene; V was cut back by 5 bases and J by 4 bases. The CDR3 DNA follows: TGTGCCAGCAGTCACGAGACTAGCACGTACGAGCAGTACTTC. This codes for CASSHETSTYEQYF.

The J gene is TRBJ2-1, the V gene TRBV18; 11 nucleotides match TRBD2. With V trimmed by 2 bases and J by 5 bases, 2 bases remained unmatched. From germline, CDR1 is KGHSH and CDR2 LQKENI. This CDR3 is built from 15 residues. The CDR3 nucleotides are TGTGCCAGCTCACCAAAACTAGCGGGGGACAATGAGCAGTTCTTC. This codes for CASSPKLAGDNEQFF.

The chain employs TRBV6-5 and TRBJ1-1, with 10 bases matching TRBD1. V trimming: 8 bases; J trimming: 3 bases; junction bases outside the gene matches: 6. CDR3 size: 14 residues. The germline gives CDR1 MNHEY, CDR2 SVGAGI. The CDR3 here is CASRQGAWDTEAFF. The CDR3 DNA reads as TGTGCCAGCCGACAGGGGGCCTGGGACACTGAAGCTTTCTTT.

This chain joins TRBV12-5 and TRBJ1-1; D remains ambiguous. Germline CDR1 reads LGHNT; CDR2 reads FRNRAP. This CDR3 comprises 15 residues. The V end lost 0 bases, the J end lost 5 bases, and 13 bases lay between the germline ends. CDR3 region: CASGLVQPGGTEAFF. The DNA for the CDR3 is TGTGCTAGTGGTTTGGTACAACCCGGAGGGACTGAAGCTTTCTTT. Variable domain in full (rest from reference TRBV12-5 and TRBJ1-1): DARVTQTPRHKVTEMGQEVTMRCQPILGHNTVFWYRQTMMQGLELLAYFRNRAPLDDSGMPKDRFSAEMPDATLATLKIQPSEPRDSAVYFCASGLVQPGGTEAFFGQGTRLTVV.

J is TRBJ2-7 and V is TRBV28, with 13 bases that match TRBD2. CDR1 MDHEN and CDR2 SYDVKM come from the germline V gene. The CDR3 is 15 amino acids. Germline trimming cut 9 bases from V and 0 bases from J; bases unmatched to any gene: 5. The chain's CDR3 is CASTSGGVGSYEQYF. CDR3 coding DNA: TGTGCCAGTACTAGCGGGGGGGTAGGCTCCTACGAGCAGTACTTC.

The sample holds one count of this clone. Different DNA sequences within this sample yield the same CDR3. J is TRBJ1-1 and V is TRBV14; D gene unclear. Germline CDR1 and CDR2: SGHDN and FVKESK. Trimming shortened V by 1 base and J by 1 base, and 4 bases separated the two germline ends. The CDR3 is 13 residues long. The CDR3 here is CASSQAANTEAFF. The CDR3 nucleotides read TGTGCCAGCAGCCAAGCTGCGAACACTGAAGCTTTCTTT. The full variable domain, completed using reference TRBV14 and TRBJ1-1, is EAGVTQFPSHSVIEKGQTVTLRCDPISGHDNLYWYRRVMGKEIKFLLHFVKESKQDESGMPNNRFLAERTGGTYSTLKVQPAELEDSGVYFCASSQAANTEAFFGQGTRLTVV.

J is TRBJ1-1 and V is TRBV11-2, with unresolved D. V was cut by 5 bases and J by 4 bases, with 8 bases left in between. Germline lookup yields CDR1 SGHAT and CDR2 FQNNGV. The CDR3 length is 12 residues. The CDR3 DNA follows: TGTGCCAGCAGCCCGAAGGGCACTGAAGCTTTCTTT. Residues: CASSPKGTEAFF.

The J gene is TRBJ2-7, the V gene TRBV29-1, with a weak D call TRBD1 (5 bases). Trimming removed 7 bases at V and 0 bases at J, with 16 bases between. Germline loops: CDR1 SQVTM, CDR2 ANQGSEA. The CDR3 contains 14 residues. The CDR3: CSALRAGSSYEQYF. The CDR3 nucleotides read TGCAGCGCCCTACGAGCAGGGTCCTCCTACGAGCAGTACTTC.

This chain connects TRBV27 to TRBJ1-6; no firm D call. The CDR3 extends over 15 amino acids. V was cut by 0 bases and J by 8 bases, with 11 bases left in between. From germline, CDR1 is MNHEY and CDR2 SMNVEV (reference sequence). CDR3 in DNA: TGTGCCAGCAGTTTATCAGGCGCGGCCCATTCACCCCTCCACTTT. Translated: CASSLSGAAHSPLHF.

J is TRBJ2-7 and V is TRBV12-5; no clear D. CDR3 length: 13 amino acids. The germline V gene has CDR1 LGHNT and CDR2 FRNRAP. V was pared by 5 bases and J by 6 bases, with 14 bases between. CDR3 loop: CASGNSAGREQYF. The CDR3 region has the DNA TGTGCTAGTGGTAACTCGGCAGGTCGCGAGCAGTACTTC.

The CDR3 sequence is CASSVEELWGSPLHF. The DNA for the CDR3 is TGTGCCAGCAGCGTAGAAGAGCTTTGGGGTTCACCCCTCCACTTT. This rearrangement joins TRBV9 to TRBJ1-6; no clear D. CDR1 and CDR2 from the germline V gene are SGDLS and YYNGEE. Trimming pared 0 bases from V and 9 bases from J, leaving 13 bases between. The CDR3 is made up of 15 amino acids.

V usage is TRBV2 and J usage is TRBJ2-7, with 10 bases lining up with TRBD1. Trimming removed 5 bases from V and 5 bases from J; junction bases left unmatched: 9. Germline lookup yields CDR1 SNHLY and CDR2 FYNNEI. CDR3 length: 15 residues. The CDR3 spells CASSPFLGTGDEQYF. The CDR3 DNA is TGTGCCAGCAGTCCTTTTTTAGGGACAGGGGACGAGCAGTACTTC.

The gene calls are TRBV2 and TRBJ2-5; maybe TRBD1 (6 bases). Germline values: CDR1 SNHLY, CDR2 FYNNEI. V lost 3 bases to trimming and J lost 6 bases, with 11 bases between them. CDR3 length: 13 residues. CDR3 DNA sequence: TGTGCCAGCAGTGATACGACAGGCCAGACCCAGTACTTC. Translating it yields CASSDTTGQTQYF.

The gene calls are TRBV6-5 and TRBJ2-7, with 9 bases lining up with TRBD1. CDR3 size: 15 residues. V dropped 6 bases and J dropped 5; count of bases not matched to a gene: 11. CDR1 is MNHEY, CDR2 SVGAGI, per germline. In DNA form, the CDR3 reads TGTGCCAGCAGCCACGGGACAGGGAGTGTCCACGAGCAGTACTTC. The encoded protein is CASSHGTGSVHEQYF.

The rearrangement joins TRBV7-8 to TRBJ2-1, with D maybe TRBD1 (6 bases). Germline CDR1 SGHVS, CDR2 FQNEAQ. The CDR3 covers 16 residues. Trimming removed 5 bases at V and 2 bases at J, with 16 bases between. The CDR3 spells CASSPGQLIPYNEQFF. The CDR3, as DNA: TGTGCCAGCAGCCCGGGACAACTCATCCCCTACAATGAGCAGTTCTTC. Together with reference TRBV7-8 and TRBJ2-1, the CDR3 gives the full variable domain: GAGVSQSPRYKVAKRGQDVALRCDPISGHVSLFWYQQALGQGPEFLTYFQNEAQLDKSGLPSDRFFAERPEGSVSTLKIQRTQQEDSAVYLCASSPGQLIPYNEQFFGPGTRLTVL.

CDR3 region: CASRCPSCEGEKLFF. The CDR3 bases are TGCGCCAGCCGATGCCCATCCTGCGAGGGTGAAAAACTGTTTTTT. This chain connects TRBV23-1 to TRBJ1-4; unclear D gene. TRBV23-1 is treated as an ORF (open reading frame) with a function not yet certain. V was shortened by 8 bases and J by 7 bases, with 20 bases between the two germline ends. The length of the CDR3 is 15 residues.

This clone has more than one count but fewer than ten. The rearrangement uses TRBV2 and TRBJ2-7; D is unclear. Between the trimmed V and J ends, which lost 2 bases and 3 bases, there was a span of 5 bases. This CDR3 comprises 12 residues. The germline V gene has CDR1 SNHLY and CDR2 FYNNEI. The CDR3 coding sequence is TGTGCCAGCAGTGAAAGCATCTACGAGCAGTACTTC. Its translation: CASSESIYEQYF.

The CDR3 nucleotides are TGTGCCAGCAGCCAAGCCCCCGGGGGTTATTCACCCCTCCACTTT. The encoded protein is CASSQAPGGYSPLHF. The chain employs TRBV14 and TRBJ1-6; maybe TRBD1 (5 bases). The CDR3 length is 15 residues. Per the germline V gene, CDR1 is SGHDN and CDR2 is FVKESK. Trimming cost V 1 base and J 8 bases, with 12 bases left between them.

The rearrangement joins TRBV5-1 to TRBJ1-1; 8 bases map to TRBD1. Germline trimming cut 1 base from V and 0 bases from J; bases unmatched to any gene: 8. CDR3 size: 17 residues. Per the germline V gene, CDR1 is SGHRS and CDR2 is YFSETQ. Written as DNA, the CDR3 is TGCGCCAGCAGCTTGACCGGGACAGGTTTAATGAACACTGAAGCTTTCTTT. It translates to CASSLTGTGLMNTEAFF.

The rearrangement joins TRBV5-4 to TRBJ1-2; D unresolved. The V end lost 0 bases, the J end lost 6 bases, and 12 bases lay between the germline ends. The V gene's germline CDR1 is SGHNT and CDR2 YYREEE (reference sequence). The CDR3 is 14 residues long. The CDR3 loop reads CASSLDWAADGYTF. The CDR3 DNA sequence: TGTGCCAGCAGCTTGGATTGGGCAGCCGATGGCTACACCTTC.

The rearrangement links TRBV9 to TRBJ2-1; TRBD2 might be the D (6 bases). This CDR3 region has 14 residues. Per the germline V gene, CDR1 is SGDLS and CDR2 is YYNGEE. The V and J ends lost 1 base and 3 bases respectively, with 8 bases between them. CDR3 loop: CASSVLGGYNEQFF. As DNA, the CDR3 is TGTGCCAGCAGCGTACTGGGGGGCTACAATGAGCAGTTCTTC. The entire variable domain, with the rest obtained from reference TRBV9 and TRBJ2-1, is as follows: DSGVTQTPKHLITATGQRVTLRCSPRSGDLSVYWYQQSLDQGLQFLIQYYNGEERAKGNILERFSAQQFPDLHSELNLSSLELGDSALYFCASSVLGGYNEQFFGPGTRLTVL.

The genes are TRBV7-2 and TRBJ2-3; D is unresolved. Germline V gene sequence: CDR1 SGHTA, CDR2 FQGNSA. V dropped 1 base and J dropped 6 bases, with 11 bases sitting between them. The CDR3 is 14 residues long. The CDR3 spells CASSLVVYSDTQYF. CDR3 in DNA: TGTGCCAGCAGCTTAGTCGTCTATAGTGATACGCAGTATTTT.